This T cell receptor (beta chain) was sequenced in a study of shared clonotypes between healthy human individuals. Findings of the study overall: On the whole, naive subsets had larger estimated richness than memory subsets had.

Assay: immunoSEQ multiplex PCR; the TCRdb copy retains only in-frame clones and omits some. This table has 2,500,000 or so clones, 93% appearing once. In the case of this clone: Antigen unknown.

Sample: naive CD4+ T cells from PBMCs. Subset noted: CD45RA+ positively selected. The origin of this receptor is a man younger than 35 in good health. Some clones in this sample may be carry-over from other donors' samples.

CDR3 region: CASSQEGQGGEKLFF. The DNA of the CDR3 is TGCGCCAGCAGCCAAGAAGGACAGGGGGGCGAAAAACTGTTTTTT. The chain couples TRBV4-1 to TRBJ1-4, with TRBD1 identical over 10 bases. Germline-derived CDR1 and CDR2 are MGHRA and YSYEKL. With V trimmed by 0 bases and J by 8 bases, 3 bases remained unmatched. CDR3 length equals 15 residues.